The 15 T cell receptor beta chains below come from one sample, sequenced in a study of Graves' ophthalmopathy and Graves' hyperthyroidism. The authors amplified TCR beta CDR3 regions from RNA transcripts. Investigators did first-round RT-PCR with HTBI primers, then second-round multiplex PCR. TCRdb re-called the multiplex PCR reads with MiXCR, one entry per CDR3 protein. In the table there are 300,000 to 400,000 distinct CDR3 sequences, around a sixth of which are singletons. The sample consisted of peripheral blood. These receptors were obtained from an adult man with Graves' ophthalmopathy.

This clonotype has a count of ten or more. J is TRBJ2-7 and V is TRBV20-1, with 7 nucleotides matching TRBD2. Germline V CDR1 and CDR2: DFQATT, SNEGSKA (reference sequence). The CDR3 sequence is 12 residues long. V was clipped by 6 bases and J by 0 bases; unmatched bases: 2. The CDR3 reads CSATSASYEQYF. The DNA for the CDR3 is TGCAGTGCCACTAGCGCCTCCTACGAGCAGTACTTC.

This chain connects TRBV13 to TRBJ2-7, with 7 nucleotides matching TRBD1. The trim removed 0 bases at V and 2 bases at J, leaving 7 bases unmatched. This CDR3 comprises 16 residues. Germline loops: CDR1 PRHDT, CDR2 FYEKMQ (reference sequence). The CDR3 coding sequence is TGTGCCAGCAGCTTAGGACAACGACAGGGCCCCTACGAGCAGTACTTC. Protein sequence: CASSLGQRQGPYEQYF.

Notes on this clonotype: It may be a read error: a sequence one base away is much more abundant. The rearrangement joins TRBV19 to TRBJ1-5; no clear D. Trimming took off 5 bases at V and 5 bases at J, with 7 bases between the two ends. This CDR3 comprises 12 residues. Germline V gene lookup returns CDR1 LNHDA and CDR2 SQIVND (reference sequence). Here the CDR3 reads CASSVSDQPQHF. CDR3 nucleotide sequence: TGTGCCAGTAGTGTATCGGATCAGCCCCAGCATTTT.

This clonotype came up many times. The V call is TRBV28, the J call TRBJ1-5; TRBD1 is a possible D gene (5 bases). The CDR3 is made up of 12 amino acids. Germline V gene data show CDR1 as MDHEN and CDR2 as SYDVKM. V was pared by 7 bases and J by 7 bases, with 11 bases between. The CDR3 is CASTLWGQPQHF. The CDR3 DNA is TGTGCCAGCACCCTGTGGGGGCAGCCCCAGCATTTT.

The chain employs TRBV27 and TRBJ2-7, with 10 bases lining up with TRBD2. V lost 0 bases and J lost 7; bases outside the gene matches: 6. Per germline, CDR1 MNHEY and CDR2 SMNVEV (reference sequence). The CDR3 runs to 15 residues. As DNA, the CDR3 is TGTGCCAGCAGTTTATCGCTAGCGGGAGCGGTAGAGCAGTACTTC. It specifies CASSLSLAGAVEQYF.

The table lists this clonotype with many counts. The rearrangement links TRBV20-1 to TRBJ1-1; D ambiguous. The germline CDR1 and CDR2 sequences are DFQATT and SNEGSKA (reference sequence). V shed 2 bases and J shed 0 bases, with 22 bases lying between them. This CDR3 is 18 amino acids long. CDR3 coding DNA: TGCAGTGCTAGACCCCTGGGAGCTGGGATTTTAATGAACACTGAAGCTTTCTTT. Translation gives CSARPLGAGILMNTEAFF.

CDR3 in DNA: TGCAGTGCTAGTCGCCGACAAGAGGGTCCCGGGGAGCTGTTTTTT. Protein sequence: CSASRRQEGPGELFF. The rearrangement joins TRBV20-1 to TRBJ2-2; weak D call: TRBD2 (5 bases). Trimming took off 3 bases at V and 6 bases at J, with 17 bases between the two ends. CDR1 and CDR2 (germline): DFQATT, SNEGSKA (reference sequence). The CDR3 contains 15 residues.

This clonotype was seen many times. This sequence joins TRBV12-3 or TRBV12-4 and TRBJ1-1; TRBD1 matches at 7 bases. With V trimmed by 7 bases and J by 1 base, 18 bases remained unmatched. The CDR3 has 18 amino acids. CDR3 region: CASTSRRAGGHSNTEAFF. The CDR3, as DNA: TGTGCCAGCACTTCCCGCAGGGCAGGGGGGCATTCGAACACTGAAGCTTTCTTT.

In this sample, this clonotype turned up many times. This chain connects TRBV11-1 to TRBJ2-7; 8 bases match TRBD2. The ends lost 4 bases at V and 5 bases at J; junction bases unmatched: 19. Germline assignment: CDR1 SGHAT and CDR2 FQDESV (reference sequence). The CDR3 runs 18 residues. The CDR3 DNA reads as TGTGCCAGCAGCTCTCCCAGTCGGGGGGGAGATCCCATCCACGAGCAGTACTTC. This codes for CASSSPSRGGDPIHEQYF.

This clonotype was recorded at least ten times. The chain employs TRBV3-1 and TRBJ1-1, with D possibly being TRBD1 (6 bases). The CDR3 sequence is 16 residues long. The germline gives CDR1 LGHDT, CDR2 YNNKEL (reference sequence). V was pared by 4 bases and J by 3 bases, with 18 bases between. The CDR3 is CASSPPNRELDTEAFF. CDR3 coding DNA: TGTGCCAGCAGCCCTCCCAACAGGGAATTGGACACTGAAGCTTTCTTT.

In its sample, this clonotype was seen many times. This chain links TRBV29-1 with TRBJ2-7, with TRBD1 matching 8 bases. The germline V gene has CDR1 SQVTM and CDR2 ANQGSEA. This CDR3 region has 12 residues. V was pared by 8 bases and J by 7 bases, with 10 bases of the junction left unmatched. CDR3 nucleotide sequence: TGCAGCACGATCGCAGGGGGCCGGGAGCAGTACTTC. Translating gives CSTIAGGREQYF.

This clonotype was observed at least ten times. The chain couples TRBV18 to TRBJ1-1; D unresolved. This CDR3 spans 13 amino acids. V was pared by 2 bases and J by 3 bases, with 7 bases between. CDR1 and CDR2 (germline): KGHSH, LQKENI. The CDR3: CASSPESYTEAFF. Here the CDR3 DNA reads TGTGCCAGCTCACCAGAATCGTACACTGAAGCTTTCTTT.

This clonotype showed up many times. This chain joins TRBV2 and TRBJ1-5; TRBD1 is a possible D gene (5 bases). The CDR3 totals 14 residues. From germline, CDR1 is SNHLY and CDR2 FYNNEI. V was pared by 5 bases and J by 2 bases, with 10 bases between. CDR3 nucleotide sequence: TGTGCCAGCAGTCGGGGCCCCCGCAATCAGCCCCAGCATTTT. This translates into CASSRGPRNQPQHF.

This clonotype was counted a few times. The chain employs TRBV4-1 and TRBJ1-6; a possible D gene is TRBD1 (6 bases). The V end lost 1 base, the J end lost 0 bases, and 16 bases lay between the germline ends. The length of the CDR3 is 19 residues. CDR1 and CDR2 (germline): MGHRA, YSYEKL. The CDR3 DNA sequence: TGCGCCAGCAGCCAAGGGACAGAATTTCTAGGCTCCTATAATTCACCCCTCCACTTT. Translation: CASSQGTEFLGSYNSPLHF.

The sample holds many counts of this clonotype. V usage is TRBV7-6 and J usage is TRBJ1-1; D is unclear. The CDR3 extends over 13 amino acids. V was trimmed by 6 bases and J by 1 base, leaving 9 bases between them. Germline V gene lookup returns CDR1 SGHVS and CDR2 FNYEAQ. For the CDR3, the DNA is TGTGCCAGCAGAAAAGGCGGGAACACTGAAGCTTTCTTT. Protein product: CASRKGGNTEAFF.